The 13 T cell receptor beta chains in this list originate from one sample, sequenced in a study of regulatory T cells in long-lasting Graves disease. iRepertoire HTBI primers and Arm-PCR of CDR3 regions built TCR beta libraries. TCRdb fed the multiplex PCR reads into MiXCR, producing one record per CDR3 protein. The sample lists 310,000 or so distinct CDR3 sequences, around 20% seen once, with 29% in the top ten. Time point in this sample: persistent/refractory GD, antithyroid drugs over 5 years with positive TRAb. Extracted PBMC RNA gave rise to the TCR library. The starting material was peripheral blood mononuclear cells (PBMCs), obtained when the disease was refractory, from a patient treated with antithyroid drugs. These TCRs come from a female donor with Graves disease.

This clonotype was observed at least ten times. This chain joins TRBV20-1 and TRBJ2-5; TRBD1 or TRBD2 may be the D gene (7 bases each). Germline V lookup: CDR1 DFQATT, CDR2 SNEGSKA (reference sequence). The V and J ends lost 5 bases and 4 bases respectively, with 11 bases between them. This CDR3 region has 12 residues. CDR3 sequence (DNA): TGCAGTGCTCCAGGGGGGGGAGAGACCCAGTACTTC. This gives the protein CSAPGGGETQYF.

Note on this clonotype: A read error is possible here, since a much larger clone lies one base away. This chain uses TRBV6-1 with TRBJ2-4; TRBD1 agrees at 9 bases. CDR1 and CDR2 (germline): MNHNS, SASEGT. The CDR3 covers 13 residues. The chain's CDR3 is CASSRDRENTQYF. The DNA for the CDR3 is TGTGCCAGCAGCAGGGACAGGGAGAACACTCAGTACTTC.

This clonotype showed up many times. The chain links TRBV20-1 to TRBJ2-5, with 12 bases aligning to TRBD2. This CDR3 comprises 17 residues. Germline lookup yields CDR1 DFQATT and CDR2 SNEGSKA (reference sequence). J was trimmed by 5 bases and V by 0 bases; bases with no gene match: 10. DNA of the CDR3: TGCAGTGCTAGAGATCACACTAGCGGGAGGCGGGAGGAGACCCAGTACTTC. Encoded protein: CSARDHTSGRREETQYF.

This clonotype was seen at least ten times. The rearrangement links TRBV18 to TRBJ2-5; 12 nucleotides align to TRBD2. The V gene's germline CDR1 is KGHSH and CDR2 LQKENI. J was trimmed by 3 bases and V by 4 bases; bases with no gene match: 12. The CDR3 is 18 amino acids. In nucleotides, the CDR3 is TGTGCCAGCTCACGCTTAGGACTAGCGGGATTACTTGAAGAGACCCAGTACTTC. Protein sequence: CASSRLGLAGLLEETQYF.

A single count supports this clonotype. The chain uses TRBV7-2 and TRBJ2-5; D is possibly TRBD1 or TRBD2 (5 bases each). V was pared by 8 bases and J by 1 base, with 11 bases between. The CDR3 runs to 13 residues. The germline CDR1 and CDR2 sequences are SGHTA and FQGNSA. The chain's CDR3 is CASPRDAQETQYF. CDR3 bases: TGTGCCAGCCCACGGGACGCCCAAGAGACCCAGTACTTC.

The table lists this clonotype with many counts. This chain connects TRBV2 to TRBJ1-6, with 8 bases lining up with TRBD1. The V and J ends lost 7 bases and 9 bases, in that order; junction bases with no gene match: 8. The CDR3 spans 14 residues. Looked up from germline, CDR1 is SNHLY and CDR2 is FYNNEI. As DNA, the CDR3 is TGTGCCAGCAAAGGCACAGGGGGATCTTCACCCCTCCACTTT. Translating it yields CASKGTGGSSPLHF.

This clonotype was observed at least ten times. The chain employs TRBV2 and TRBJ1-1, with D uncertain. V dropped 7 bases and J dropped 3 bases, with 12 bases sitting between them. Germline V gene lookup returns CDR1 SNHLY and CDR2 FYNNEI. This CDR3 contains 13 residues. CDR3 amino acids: CASKTQRDTEAFF. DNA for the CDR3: TGTGCCAGCAAGACCCAGAGAGACACTGAAGCTTTCTTT.

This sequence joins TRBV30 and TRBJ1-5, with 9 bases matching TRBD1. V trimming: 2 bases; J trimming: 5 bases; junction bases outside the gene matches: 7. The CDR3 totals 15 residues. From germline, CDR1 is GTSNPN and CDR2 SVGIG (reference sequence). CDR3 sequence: CAWSLGTGRYQPQHF. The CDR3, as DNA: TGTGCCTGGAGTCTCGGGACAGGGAGATATCAGCCCCAGCATTTT.

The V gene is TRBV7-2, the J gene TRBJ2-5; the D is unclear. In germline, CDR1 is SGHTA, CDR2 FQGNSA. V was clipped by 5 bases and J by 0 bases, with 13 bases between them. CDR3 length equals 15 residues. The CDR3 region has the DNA TGTGCCAGCAGCAAAGTCGGAGCCCACCAAGAGACCCAGTACTTC. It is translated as CASSKVGAHQETQYF.

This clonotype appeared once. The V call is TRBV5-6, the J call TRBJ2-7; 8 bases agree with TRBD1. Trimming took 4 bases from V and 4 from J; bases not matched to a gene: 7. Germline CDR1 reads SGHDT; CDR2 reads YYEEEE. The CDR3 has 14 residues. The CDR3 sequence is CASSRGTGYYEQYF. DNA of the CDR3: TGTGCCAGCAGCAGGGGGACAGGCTATTACGAGCAGTACTTC.

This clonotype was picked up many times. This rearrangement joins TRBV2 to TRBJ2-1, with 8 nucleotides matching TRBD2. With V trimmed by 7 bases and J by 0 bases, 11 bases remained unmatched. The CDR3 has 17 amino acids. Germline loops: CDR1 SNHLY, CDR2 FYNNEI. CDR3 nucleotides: TGTGCCAGCATGTATCGGCGGGGGGTGAGCTCCTACAATGAGCAGTTCTTC. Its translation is CASMYRRGVSSYNEQFF.

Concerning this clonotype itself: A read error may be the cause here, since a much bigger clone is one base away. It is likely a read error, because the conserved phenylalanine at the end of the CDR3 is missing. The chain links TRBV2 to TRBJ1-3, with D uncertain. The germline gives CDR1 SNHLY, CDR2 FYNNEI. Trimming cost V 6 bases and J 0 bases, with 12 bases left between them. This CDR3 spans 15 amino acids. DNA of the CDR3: TGTGCCAGCAGCCAGTGGGGTCGCTCTGGAAACACCATATATCTT. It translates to CASSQWGRSGNTIYL.

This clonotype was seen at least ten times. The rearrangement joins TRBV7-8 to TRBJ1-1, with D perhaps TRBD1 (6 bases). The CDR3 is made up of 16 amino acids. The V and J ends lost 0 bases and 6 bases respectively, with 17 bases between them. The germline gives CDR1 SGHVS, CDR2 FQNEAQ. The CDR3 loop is CASSLAPLRQAPEAFF. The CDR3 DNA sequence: TGTGCCAGCAGCTTAGCGCCCCTTAGACAGGCCCCTGAAGCTTTCTTT.